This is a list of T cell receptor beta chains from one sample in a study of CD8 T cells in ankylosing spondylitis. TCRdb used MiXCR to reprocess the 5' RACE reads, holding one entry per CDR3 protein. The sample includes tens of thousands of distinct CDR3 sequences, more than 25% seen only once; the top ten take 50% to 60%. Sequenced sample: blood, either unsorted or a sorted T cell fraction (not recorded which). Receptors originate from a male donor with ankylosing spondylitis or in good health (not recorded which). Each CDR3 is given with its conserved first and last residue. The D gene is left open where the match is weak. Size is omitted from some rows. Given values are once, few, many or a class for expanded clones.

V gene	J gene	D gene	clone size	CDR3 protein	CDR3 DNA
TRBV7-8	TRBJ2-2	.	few	CASSLVAGRGELFF	TGTGCCAGCAGCTTAGTGGCAGGGAGGGGGGAGCTGTTTTTT
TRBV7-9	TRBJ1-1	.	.	CASSEIGAYTEAFF	TGTGCCAGCAGCGAAATCGGGGCGTACACTGAAGCTTTCTTT
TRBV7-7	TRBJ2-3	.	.	CASSLASVTDTQYF	TGTGCCAGCAGCTTAGCTAGCGTCACAGATACGCAGTATTTT
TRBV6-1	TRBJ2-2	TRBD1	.	CASNRVGGQGYTGELFF	TGTGCCAGCAACAGAGTCGGGGGACAGGGATATACCGGGGAGCTGTTTTTT
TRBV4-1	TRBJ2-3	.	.	CASSQVVPSTADTQYF	TGCGCCAGCAGCCAAGTAGTACCCAGTACGGCAGATACGCAGTATTTT
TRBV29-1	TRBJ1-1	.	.	CSPAFEQEAFF	TGCAGCCCTGCGTTTGAGCAGGAAGCTTTCTTT
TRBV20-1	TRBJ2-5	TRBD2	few	CSARDPSGGETQYF	TGCAGTGCTAGAGACCCTAGCGGAGGAGAGACCCAGTACTTC
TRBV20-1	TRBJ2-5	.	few	CSARTHTGETQYF	TGCAGTGCTAGGACTCACACGGGGGAGACCCAGTACTTC
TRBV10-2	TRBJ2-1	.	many	CASSESSRDNEQFF	TGCGCCAGCAGTGAGTCTAGTAGGGACAATGAGCAGTTCTTC
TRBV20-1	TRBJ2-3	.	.	CSARVQSSTDTQYF	TGCAGTGCTAGGGTCCAGTCTAGCACAGATACGCAGTATTTT
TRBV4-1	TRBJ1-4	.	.	CASSLRGTTNEKLFF	TGCGCCAGCAGCCTTAGGGGGACAACTAATGAAAAACTGTTTTTT
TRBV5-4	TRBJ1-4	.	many	CASSLGQSNEKLFF	TGTGCCAGCAGCTTGGGACAGAGTAATGAAAAACTGTTTTTT
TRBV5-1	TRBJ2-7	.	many	CASRTDTATLYEQYF	TGCGCCAGCAGGACGGACACCGCAACGTTATACGAGCAGTACTTC
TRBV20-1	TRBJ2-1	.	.	CSAKRRGTINEQFF	TGCAGTGCTAAGAGGAGGGGTACTATTAATGAGCAGTTCTTC
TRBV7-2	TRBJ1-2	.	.	CASSPDTGAYGYTF	TGTGCCAGCAGCCCGGACACCGGGGCCTATGGCTACACCTTC
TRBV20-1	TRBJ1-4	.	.	CSARDFAIYQGNEKLFF	TGCAGTGCTAGAGATTTCGCTATTTATCAGGGTAACGAAAAACTGTTTTTT
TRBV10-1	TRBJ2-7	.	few	CASSRDGVYEQYF	TGCGCCAGCAGCCGGGACGGAGTCTACGAGCAGTACTTC
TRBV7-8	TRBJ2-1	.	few	CASSLELGNEQFF	TGTGCCAGCAGCTTAGAACTAGGGAATGAGCAGTTCTTC
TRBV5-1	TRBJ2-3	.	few	CASSRPTSTQYF	TGCGCCAGCAGCCGCCCGACGAGTACGCAGTATTTT
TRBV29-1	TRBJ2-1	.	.	CSVLAGAYNEQFF	TGCAGCGTTCTGGCGGGGGCGTACAATGAGCAGTTCTTC
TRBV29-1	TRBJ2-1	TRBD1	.	CSVVGQGGNEQFF	TGCAGCGTTGTGGGACAGGGAGGGAATGAGCAGTTCTTC
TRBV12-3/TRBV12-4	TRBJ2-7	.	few	CASSLMDEQYF	TGTGCCAGCAGTTTGATGGACGAGCAGTACTTC